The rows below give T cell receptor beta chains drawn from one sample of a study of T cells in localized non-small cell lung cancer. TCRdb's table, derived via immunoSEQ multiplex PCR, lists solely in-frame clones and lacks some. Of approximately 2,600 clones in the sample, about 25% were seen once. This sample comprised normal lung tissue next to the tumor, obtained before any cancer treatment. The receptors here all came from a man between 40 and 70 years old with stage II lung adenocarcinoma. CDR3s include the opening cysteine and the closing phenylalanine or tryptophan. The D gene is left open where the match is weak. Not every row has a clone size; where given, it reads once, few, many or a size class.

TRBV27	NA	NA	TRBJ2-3	CASSYSGGQRTSVGTQYF	TGTGCCAGCAGTTACTCCGGGGGGCAAAGAACGTCGGTGGGCACGCAGTATTTT
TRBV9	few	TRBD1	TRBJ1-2	CASSASGQANYGYTF	TGTGCCAGCAGCGCATCAGGACAGGCAAACTATGGCTACACCTTC
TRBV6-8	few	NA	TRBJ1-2	CASRPSGTGYGYTF	TGTGCCAGCAGACCATCCGGGACTGGCTATGGCTACACCTTC
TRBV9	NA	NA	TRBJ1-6	CASSVGPGNSPLHF	TGTGCCAGCAGCGTAGGACCGGGGAATTCACCCCTCCACTTT
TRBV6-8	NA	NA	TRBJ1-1	CASILGYGTEAFF	NA
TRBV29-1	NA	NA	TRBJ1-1	CSVEGGRTQAEAFF	TGCAGCGTCGAGGGGGGCAGGACCCAGGCCGAGGCTTTCTTT
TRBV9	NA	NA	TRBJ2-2	CASSVATPRSAGELFF	TGTGCCAGCAGCGTAGCTACCCCCCGTTCGGCCGGGGAGCTGTTTTTT
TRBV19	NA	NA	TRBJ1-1	CASSVQPLPGRVNTEAFF	TGTGCCAGTAGTGTACAGCCCCTTCCGGGGAGGGTGAACACTGAAGCTTTCTTT
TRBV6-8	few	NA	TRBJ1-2	CASSYQGSYGYTF	TGTGCCAGCAGTTACCAGGGTTCCTATGGCTACACCTTC
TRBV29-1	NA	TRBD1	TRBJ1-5	CSVELGQGSQPQHF	TGCAGCGTTGAGTTGGGACAGGGGAGCCAGCCCCAGCATTTT
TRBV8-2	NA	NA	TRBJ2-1	CASSPRRGGNEQFF	TGTGCCAGCAGTCCAAGGCGGGGAGGGAATGAGCAGTTCTTC
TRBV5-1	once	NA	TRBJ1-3	CASSLTPDSIGNTIYF	TGCGCCAGCAGCTTGACCCCGGACAGTATAGGAAACACCATATATTTT
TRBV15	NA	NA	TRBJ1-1	CATSRDRSGGSEAFF	TGTGCCACCAGCAGAGATCGTTCGGGCGGCTCTGAAGCTTTCTTT
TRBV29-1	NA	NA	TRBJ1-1	CSVPPPQGFMNTEAFF	TGCAGCGTCCCCCCTCCGCAGGGATTCATGAACACTGAAGCTTTCTTT
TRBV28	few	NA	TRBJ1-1	CASSFPLGGESEAFF	TGTGCCAGCAGTTTCCCTCTGGGCGGTGAAAGTGAAGCTTTCTTT
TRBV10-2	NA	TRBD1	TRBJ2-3	CASSEEGASGDTQYF	TGCGCCAGCAGTGAGGAGGGGGCGTCGGGAGATACGCAGTATTTT
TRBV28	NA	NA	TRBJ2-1	CASLPAGSYNEQFF	TGTGCCTCCTTACCGGCAGGGAGTTACAATGAGCAGTTCTTC
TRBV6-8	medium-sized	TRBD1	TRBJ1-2	CASSGDSYPNYGYTF	TGTGCCAGCAGTGGGGACAGCTACCCAAACTATGGCTACACCTTC
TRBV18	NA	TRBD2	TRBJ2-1	CASSPRTSGGLGGNEQFF	TGTGCCAGCTCACCTCGGACTAGCGGGGGCCTGGGAGGCAATGAGCAGTTCTTC
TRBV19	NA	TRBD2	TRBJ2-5	CASSPGRGMARETQYF	TGTGCCAGTAGTCCCGGGCGGGGGATGGCCCGAGAGACCCAGTACTTC
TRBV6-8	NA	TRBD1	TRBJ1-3	CASSVTQGASGNTIYF	TGTGCCAGCAGTGTCACACAGGGGGCTTCGGGAAACACCATATATTTT